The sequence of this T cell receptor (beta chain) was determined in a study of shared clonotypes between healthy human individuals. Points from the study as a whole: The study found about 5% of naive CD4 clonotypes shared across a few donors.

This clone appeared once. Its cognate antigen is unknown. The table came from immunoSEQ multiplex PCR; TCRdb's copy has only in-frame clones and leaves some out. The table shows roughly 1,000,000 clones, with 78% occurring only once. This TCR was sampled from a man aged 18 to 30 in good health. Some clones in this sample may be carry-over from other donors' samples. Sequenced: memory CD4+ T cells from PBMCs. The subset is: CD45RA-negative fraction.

The CDR3 DNA sequence: TGTGCCAGCAGTACTAGAACCGGGACAGAAAATCAGCCCCAGCATTTT. The encoded protein is CASSTRTGTENQPQHF. This chain joins TRBV6-6 and TRBJ1-5; 7 bases are a match to TRBD1. Germline CDR1 is MNHNY and CDR2 is SVGAGI (reference sequence). This CDR3 spans 16 amino acids. V trimming: 5 bases; J trimming: 4 bases; junction bases outside the gene matches: 11.